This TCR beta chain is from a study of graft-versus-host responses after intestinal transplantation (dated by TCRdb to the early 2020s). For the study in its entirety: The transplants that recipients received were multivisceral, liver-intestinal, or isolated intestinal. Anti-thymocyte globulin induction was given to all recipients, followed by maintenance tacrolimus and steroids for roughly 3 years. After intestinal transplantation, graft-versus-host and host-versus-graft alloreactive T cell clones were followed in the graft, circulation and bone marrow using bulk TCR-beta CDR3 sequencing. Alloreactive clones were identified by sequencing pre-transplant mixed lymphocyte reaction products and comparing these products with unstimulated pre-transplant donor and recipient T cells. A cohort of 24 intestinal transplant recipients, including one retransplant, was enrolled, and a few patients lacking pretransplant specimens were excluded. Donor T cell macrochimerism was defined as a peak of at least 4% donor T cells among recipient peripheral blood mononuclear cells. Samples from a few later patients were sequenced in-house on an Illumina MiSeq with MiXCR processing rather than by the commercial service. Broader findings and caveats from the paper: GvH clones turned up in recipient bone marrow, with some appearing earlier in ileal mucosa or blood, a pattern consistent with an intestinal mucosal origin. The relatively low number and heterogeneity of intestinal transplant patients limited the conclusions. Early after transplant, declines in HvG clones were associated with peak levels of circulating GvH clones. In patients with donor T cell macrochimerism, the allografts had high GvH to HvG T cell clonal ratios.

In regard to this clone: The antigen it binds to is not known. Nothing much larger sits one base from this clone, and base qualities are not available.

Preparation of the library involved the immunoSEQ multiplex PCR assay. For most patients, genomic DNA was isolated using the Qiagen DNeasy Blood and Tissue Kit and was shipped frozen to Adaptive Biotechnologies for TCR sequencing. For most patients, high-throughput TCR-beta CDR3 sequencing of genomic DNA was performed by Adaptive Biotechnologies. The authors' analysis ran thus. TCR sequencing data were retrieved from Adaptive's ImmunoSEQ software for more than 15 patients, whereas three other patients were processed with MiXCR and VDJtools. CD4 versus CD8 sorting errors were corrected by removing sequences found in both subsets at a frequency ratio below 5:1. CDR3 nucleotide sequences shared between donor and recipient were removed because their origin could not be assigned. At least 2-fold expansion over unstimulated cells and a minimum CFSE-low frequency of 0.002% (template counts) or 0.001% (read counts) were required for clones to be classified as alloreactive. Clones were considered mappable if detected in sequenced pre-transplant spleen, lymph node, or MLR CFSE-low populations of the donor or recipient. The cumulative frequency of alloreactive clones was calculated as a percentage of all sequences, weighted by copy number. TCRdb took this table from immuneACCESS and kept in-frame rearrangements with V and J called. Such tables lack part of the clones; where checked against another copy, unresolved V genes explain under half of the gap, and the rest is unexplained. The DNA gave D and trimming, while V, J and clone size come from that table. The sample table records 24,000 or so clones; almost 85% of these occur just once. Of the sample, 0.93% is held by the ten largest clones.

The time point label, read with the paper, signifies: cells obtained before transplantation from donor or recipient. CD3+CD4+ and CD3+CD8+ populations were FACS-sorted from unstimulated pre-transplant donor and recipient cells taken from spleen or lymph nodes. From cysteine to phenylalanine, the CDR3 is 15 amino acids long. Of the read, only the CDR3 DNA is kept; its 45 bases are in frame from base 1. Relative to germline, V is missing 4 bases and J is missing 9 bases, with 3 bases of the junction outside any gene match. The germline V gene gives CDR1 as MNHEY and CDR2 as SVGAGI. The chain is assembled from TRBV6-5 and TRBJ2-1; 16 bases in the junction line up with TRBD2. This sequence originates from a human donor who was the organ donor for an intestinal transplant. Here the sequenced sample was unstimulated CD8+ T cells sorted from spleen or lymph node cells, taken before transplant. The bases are TGTGCCAGCAGTTGGGGACTAGCGGGAGGGAGTGAGCAGTTCTTC. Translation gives CASSWGLAGGSEQFF.